The sample holds a few counts of the clone carrying this TCR beta chain. This entry belongs to a study of PD-L1 blockade in urothelial cancer. The wider study: When patients started atezolizumab in about 2014, it was given at 1,200 mg intravenously every 3 weeks. About 90% of the roughly 30 patients were men with bladder-origin urothelial cancer. The median T cell count in blood samples was roughly 140,000.

TCRdb's table, derived via immunoSEQ multiplex PCR, lists solely in-frame clones and lacks some. In the table there are 40,000 or so clones, roughly four fifths of which are singletons. Time point described: pretreatment peripheral blood. This CDR3 is built from 14 residues. The ends lost 4 bases at V and 1 base at J; junction bases unmatched: 1. From germline, CDR1 is MRHNA and CDR2 SNTAGT. The starting material was PBMCs, obtained around atezolizumab (anti-PD-L1) treatment. This receptor was taken from a man aged 55 to 70 with urothelial cancer. The chain employs TRBV6-4 and TRBJ2-3; 8 bases are a match to TRBD2. The CDR3 DNA reads TGTGCCAGCAGTGCGACTAGCGGCACAGATACGCAGTATTTT. It yields the protein CASSATSGTDTQYF.